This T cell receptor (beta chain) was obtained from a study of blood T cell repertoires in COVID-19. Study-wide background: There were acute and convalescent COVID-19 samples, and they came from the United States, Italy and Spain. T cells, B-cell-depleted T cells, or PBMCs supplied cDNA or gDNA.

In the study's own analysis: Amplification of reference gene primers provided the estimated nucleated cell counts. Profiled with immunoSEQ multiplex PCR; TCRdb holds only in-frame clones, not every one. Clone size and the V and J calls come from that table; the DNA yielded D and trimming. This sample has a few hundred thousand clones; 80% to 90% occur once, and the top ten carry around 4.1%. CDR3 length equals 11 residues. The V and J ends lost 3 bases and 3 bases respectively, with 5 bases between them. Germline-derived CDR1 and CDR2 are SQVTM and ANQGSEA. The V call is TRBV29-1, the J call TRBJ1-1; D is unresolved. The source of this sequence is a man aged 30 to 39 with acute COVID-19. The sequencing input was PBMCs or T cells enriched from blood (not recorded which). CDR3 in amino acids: CSVETHTEAFF. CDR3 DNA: TGCAGCGTTGAGACACACACTGAAGCTTTCTTT.